This T cell receptor beta chain was sequenced during a study of blood T cell repertoires in COVID-19. Germline CDR1 and CDR2: SGHAT and FQNNGV. This CDR3 has 14 amino acids. Trimming shortened V by 1 base and J by 6 bases, and 7 bases separated the two germline ends. Original data processing: Nucleated cell counts were estimated from reference gene primer amplification. Only in-frame clones appear in the TCRdb table, and some are missing; sequencing was by immunoSEQ multiplex PCR. That table supplies the V and J calls and clone size; D and trimming were determined from the DNA. The sample has 40,000 to 65,000 clones; approximately 82% are singletons.

This sequence joins TRBV11-2 and TRBJ1-6; D not resolved. Specimen: peripheral blood. The receptor's source is a human donor in a cohort sampled during active COVID-19. This CDR3 is CASSLGGFNSPLHF. CDR3 nucleotides: TGTGCCAGCAGCTTAGGAGGATTTAATTCACCCCTCCACTTT.